This passage covers 14 T cell receptor beta chains from one sample sequenced in a study of blood T cells in healthy people across ages. Then a second PCR, running about 6 to 12 cycles, was carried out with a sample-barcoded 5' primer and a J-beta primer mix. Using its own MiXCR run on the 5' RACE reads, TCRdb lists one record per CDR3 protein. Among 380,000 or so distinct CDR3 sequences, approximately 51% were seen once, and the ten largest hold around 50%. Specimen: blood. The receptors stem from a man aged 55 to 69 in good health.

Note on this clonotype: One junction end does not reproduce the germline sequence, and a read error may be involved. The chain combines TRBV18 with TRBJ2-7; D gene uncertain. CDR1 and CDR2 (germline): KGHSH, LQKENI. The CDR3 is 14 residues long. CDR3 DNA: TGCGCCAGCTCACCTCCAGCGAGTACCTACGAGCAGTACTTC. It specifies CASSPPASTYEQYF.

The chain is built from TRBV11-2 and TRBJ2-3; no clear D. Germline lookup yields CDR1 SGHAT and CDR2 FQNNGV. The V end lost 5 bases, the J end lost 8 bases, and 17 bases lay between the germline ends. The CDR3 is 14 amino acids. The CDR3 bases are TGTGCCAGCAGCCACACCCGCACCCAGCGTACGCAGTATTTT. Protein sequence: CASSHTRTQRTQYF.

In this sample, this clonotype turned up a few times. The J gene is TRBJ2-5, the V gene TRBV9, with no clear D. The V end lost 0 bases, the J end lost 3 bases, and 6 bases lay between the germline ends. The germline V gene encodes CDR1 SGDLS and CDR2 YYNGEE. The CDR3 runs to 13 residues. For the CDR3, the DNA is TGTGCCAGCAGCGTAGCCGAAGAAGAGACCCAGTACTTC. It codes for CASSVAEEETQYF. The full variable domain, its missing parts supplied by reference TRBV9 and TRBJ2-5, is DSGVTQTPKHLITATGQRVTLRCSPRSGDLSVYWYQQSLDQGLQFLIQYYNGEERAKGNILERFSAQQFPDLHSELNLSSLELGDSALYFCASSVAEEETQYFGPGTRLLVL.

This chain links TRBV20-1 with TRBJ1-2; 8 positions match TRBD1. V lost 7 bases, J lost 2 bases, and 0 bases stayed unmatched. This CDR3 region has 11 residues. Germline V gives CDR1 DFQATT, CDR2 SNEGSKA (reference sequence). CDR3: CSGQGNYGYTF. In DNA form, the CDR3 reads TGCAGTGGACAGGGGAACTATGGCTACACCTTC.

This clonotype was detected a few times. The chain combines TRBV4-2 with TRBJ2-1; 15 positions agree with TRBD2. The CDR3 covers 17 residues. V trimming: 4 bases; J trimming: 4 bases; junction bases outside the gene matches: 5. CDR1 and CDR2 from the germline V gene are LGHNA and YNFKEQ. The CDR3 loop reads CASSPGLAGGPYNEQFF. In DNA, the CDR3 is TGTGCCAGCAGCCCCGGACTAGCGGGGGGGCCTTACAATGAGCAGTTCTTC.

This clonotype was picked up one time. V gene TRBV7-9 combines with J gene TRBJ2-4; TRBD2 aligns across 12 bases. Matching the DNA end better, TRBJ2-7 makes the J call doubtful. This CDR3 contains 17 residues. Germline V gives CDR1 SEHNR, CDR2 FQNEAQ (reference sequence). The CDR3, as DNA: TGTGCCAGCAGCCACGGTGGACTAGCGGGGATGTACTACGAGCAGTACTTC. It translates to CASSHGGLAGMYYEQYF.

The rearrangement uses TRBV20-1 and TRBJ2-7, with 7 positions matching TRBD2. The CDR3 has 14 amino acids. Unmatched junction bases numbered 8, after V lost 3 bases and J lost 3 bases. CDR1 and CDR2 (germline): DFQATT, SNEGSKA (reference sequence). The DNA of the CDR3 is TGCAGTGCTAGGTGGCGGGAGAGGGGCTACGAGCAGTACTTC. It is translated as CSARWRERGYEQYF.

The chain combines TRBV12-3 or TRBV12-4 with TRBJ2-4, with 7 positions matching TRBD1. Judging by the DNA end, TRBJ2-5 fits better; the J call may be wrong. The CDR3 is 14 residues long. CDR3 sequence reads: CASRDGTAKETQYF. The CDR3 DNA reads as TGTGCCAGCAGGGACGGGACAGCCAAAGAGACCCAGTACTTC.

The CDR3 protein is CSVVGIQETQYF. The CDR3 DNA is TGCAGCGTTGTTGGGATTCAAGAGACCCAGTACTTC. This chain links TRBV29-1 with TRBJ2-5; unclear D gene. The CDR3 sequence is 12 residues long. Germline assignment: CDR1 SQVTM and CDR2 ANQGSEA. Trimming shortened V by 4 bases and J by 2 bases, and 8 bases separated the two germline ends.

This sequence joins TRBV29-1 and TRBJ2-1; D is undetermined. Trimming stripped 1 base from V and 0 bases from J, with 10 bases between. From germline, CDR1 is SQVTM and CDR2 ANQGSEA. The CDR3 consists of 15 residues. This chain's CDR3 is CSVEGFSSSYNEQFF. CDR3 nucleotides: TGCAGCGTTGAAGGCTTTTCCAGCTCCTACAATGAGCAGTTCTTC.

This clonotype was observed a handful of times. This chain uses TRBV7-3 with TRBJ1-2; tentative D call: TRBD1 (5 bases). The germline V gene has CDR1 SGHTA and CDR2 FQGTGA. The CDR3 sequence is 13 residues long. V was pared by 3 bases and J by 3 bases, with 8 bases between. In nucleotides, the CDR3 is TGTGCCAGCAGCTTTGACAGATACTATGGCTACACCTTC. Its protein is CASSFDRYYGYTF.

The chain has TRBV7-9 and TRBJ2-7; D is perhaps TRBD2 (5 bases). Germline values: CDR1 SEHNR, CDR2 FQNEAQ (reference sequence). This CDR3 comprises 15 residues. V lost 5 bases, J lost 1 base, and 15 bases lay in between. The CDR3 DNA reads TGTGCCAGCAGCGACTCGGCGGGTGGGTCCTACGAGCAGTACTTC. This sequence encodes CASSDSAGGSYEQYF.

The chain joins TRBV5-1 to TRBJ1-4; 8 bases are shared with TRBD1. Germline V gene data show CDR1 as SGHRS and CDR2 as YFSETQ. V was clipped by 8 bases and J by 5 bases; unmatched bases: 8. The length of the CDR3 is 14 residues. The CDR3 sequence is CASSRTGLNEKLFF. The CDR3 bases are TGCGCCAGTTCGAGGACAGGGTTGAATGAAAAACTGTTTTTT.

Only a few counts were recorded for this clonotype. V is TRBV29-1 and J is TRBJ1-2, with D uncertain. The CDR3 has 14 residues. The germline V and J ends were trimmed by 0 bases and 2 bases, with 10 bases remaining between them. Germline V lookup: CDR1 SQVTM, CDR2 ANQGSEA. This CDR3 reads CSVEDPDGNYGYTF. The CDR3 DNA reads as TGCAGCGTTGAAGATCCAGACGGCAACTATGGCTACACCTTC.